This T cell receptor (beta chain) was obtained from a study of Graves' ophthalmopathy and Graves' hyperthyroidism. Diagnoses were established from clinical symptoms, serum thyroxine, TRAb, thyroid ultrasound and orbital computed tomography. Amplified TCR beta CDR3 regions were obtained using RNA transcripts as template. The first-round RT-PCR employed HTBI primers together with the Qiagen OneStep RT-PCR kit. A multiplex PCR was then performed as the second round. TCRdb re-derived calls from the multiplex PCR reads in MiXCR, one entry per CDR3 protein. Of 900,000 to 1,200,000 distinct CDR3 sequences listed, about 40% were seen once; the top ten hold over 8.5%. This clonotype was observed many times. Its matching antigen is unknown. CDR3 length equals 12 residues. Germline CDR1 and CDR2: DFQATT and SNEGSKA (reference sequence). The V end lost 5 bases, the J end lost 14 bases, and 18 bases lay between the germline ends.

The study's findings and limits: Most expanded thyroid clonotypes above 0.001 frequency also appeared in blood.

The chain is built from TRBV20-1 and TRBJ1-4, with D uncertain. The sequence came from an adult man with Graves' hyperthyroidism. The material sequenced was peripheral blood or thyroid tissue (not recorded which). The CDR3 bases are TGCAGTGCTGCGACCTTAGGAGGAGGGCTGTTTTTT. Translation: CSAATLGGGLFF.